A selection of T cell receptor beta chains follows, all from one sample in a study of OX40 agonist ivuxolimab in advanced cancers. TCRdb's copy holds only in-frame clones and misses some; the assay was immunoSEQ multiplex PCR. Of roughly 120,000 clones in the sample, 85% to 95% were seen once. This material consisted of CD4+ or CD8+ T cells sorted from blood, taken in a trial of the OX40 agonist ivuxolimab. The receptors originated from an adult with an advanced solid tumor such as melanoma, head and neck, liver or kidney cancer. CDR3s include the opening cysteine and the closing phenylalanine or tryptophan. Each record gives: D gene, V gene, clone size, J gene, CDR3 protein, CDR3 DNA. The D gene is left open where the match is weak. Only part of the rows carry a size: once, few, many, or a class if the clone is expanded.

.	TRBV30	.	TRBJ1-6	CAWSGETNSPLHF	TGTGCCTGGAGTGGAGAGACTAATTCACCCCTCCACTTT
TRBD1	TRBV2	.	TRBJ1-5	CASKEQGVSNQPQHF	TGTGCCAGCAAAGAACAGGGGGTGTCAAATCAGCCCCAGCATTTT
TRBD1	TRBV27	.	TRBJ1-1	CASSAGQGAVAEAFF	TGTGCCAGCAGTGCGGGACAGGGGGCGGTCGCTGAAGCTTTCTTT
TRBD2	TRBV7-9	.	TRBJ2-7	CASSLRSSGPYEQYF	TGTGCCAGCAGCCTTCGATCTAGCGGGCCATACGAGCAGTACTTC
.	TRBV7-6	.	TRBJ1-6	CASSQLSGPRDSPLHF	TGTGCCAGCAGCCAGTTGTCCGGGCCGCGGGATTCACCCCTCCACTTT
.	TRBV9	once	TRBJ2-2	CASSPSTSTGELFF	TGTGCCAGCAGCCCCTCGACGAGCACCGGGGAGCTGTTTTTT
TRBD2	TRBV6-1	.	TRBJ2-1	CASRLAGGNEQFF	TGTGCCAGTCGACTAGCGGGAGGAAATGAGCAGTTCTTC
TRBD2	TRBV5-1	once	TRBJ2-1	CASSAQTSGPNNEQFF	TGCGCCAGCAGCGCACAGACTAGCGGGCCCAACAATGAGCAGTTCTTC
TRBD2	TRBV7-2	.	TRBJ2-5	CASSGAGRPSKSPQYF	TGTGCCAGCAGCGGGGCCGGGAGGCCGTCCAAGAGTCCCCAGTACTTC
TRBD1	TRBV6-4	.	TRBJ1-5	CASHRDSHNQPQHF	TGTGCCAGCCACCGGGACAGCCACAATCAGCCCCAGCATTTT
TRBD1	TRBV10-1	once	TRBJ1-1	CASSDRDRNTEAFF	TGCGCCAGCAGTGATAGGGACAGGAACACTGAAGCTTTCTTT
TRBD1	TRBV29-1	.	TRBJ2-7	CSAGQGYEQYF	TGCAGCGCGGGACAGGGCTACGAGCAGTACTTC
TRBD1	TRBV19	.	TRBJ2-2	CASSSQGRTGELFF	TGTGCCAGTAGTTCACAGGGGCGGACCGGGGAGCTGTTTTTT
.	TRBV6-1	once	TRBJ2-7	CASSEGAGILYEQYF	TGTGCCAGCAGTGAAGGGGCAGGAATACTCTACGAGCAGTACTTC